This TCR beta chain derives from a study of identifying expanded T cells in peripheral blood. Regarding the study as a whole: Clone count variance between approximately two-week samples rose with total template count. Approximately 1.2 clones differed between technical replicates, versus around 15 and 18 over time.

This CDR3 has 13 amino acids. CDR1 is SNHLY and CDR2 is FYNNEI in the germline V gene. Trimming cost V 6 bases and J 13 bases; bases outside gene matches: 10. Collection occurred without any documented infections or immune events in donors. Of note for this clone: Antigen unknown.

Measured with immunoSEQ multiplex PCR; TCRdb has only the in-frame clones, and not every one. Of some 130,000 clones listed, 65% to 90% were seen once; the top ten hold 7.5% to 8.5%. The clonotype comes from a person aged 18 to 75 in good health. Sample: blood. The V call is TRBV2, the J call TRBJ1-5; 9 bases match TRBD1. The CDR3 here is CASRGQGLSPQHF. In DNA form, the CDR3 reads TGTGCCAGCAGGGGACAGGGACTGTCCCCACAGCATTTT.